The entry below gives a single T cell receptor (beta chain) sequence along with its context. Assay: immunoSEQ multiplex PCR; the TCRdb copy retains only in-frame clones and omits some. The sample carries 1,400,000 or so clones, just under 99% recorded once. The sample is drawn from a study of shared clonotypes between healthy human individuals. Germline CDR1 and CDR2: SQVTM and ANQGSEA. V was shortened by 6 bases and J by 2 bases, with 12 bases between the two germline ends. The CDR3 totals 13 residues. The TCR was taken from a man aged 25 to 40 in good health. The genes are TRBV29-1 and TRBJ2-3; no clear D gene. What was sequenced was naive CD4+ T cells sorted from blood. Subset defined: CD45RA+ positively selected. CDR3: CSVGKVLTDTQYF. As DNA, the CDR3 is TGCAGCGTAGGAAAAGTCCTCACAGATACGCAGTATTTT.